This entry lists 32 T cell receptor beta chains sequenced from one sample in a study of CD8 T cells in Susac syndrome. A quantity of about 0.5 to 1 ug RNA underwent reverse transcription using random hexamers. TCRdb reanalysed the immunoSEQ multiplex PCR reads using MiXCR and keeps one entry per CDR3 protein. Among some 300,000 distinct CDR3 sequences, about 85% were seen once, and the ten largest hold 0.11%. Sequenced input: CD8+ T cells from PBMCs. The receptors here all came from a human donor with multiple sclerosis.

The chain links TRBV7-3 to TRBJ2-7; TRBD2 matches 7 bases. Germline V lookup: CDR1 SGHTA, CDR2 FQGTGA. V shed 8 bases, J shed 2 bases, and the junction held 12 bases outside the gene matches. This CDR3 is 15 amino acids long. The CDR3 region is CASGTYREDAYEQYF. The CDR3 DNA reads as TGTGCCAGCGGCACATACCGGGAGGATGCCTACGAGCAGTACTTC.

The genes are TRBV7-9 and TRBJ2-1; 7 nucleotides match TRBD2. This CDR3 contains 16 residues. V lost 0 bases to trimming and J lost 7 bases; unmatched junction nucleotides: 9. Germline-derived CDR1 and CDR2 are SEHNR and FQNEAQ (reference sequence). CDR3 sequence (DNA): TGTGCCAGCAGCTTAGCGCTGGGGCTAGCGGAGAATGAGCAGTTCTTC. It encodes CASSLALGLAENEQFF.

The V and J genes are TRBV7-8 and TRBJ2-5, with D uncertain. Between the trimmed V and J ends, which lost 1 base and 4 bases, there was a span of 16 bases. The CDR3 spans 16 residues. Germline CDR1 SGHVS, CDR2 FQNEAQ. CDR3 sequence: CASSLVLETPRETQYF. DNA for the CDR3: TGTGCCAGCAGCTTAGTACTCGAGACACCAAGAGAGACCCAGTACTTC.

V and J are TRBV28 and TRBJ2-7, with 8 bases lining up with TRBD1. With V trimmed by 6 bases and J by 3 bases, 7 bases remained unmatched. CDR3 length equals 14 residues. Germline V gene data show CDR1 as MDHEN and CDR2 as SYDVKM. CDR3 nucleotide sequence: TGTGCCAGCAGCGCTCGGGACAGGTTCTACGAGCAGTACTTC. Its protein product is CASSARDRFYEQYF.

The chain combines TRBV15 with TRBJ2-3, with 9 nucleotides matching TRBD2. Germline trimming cut 1 base from V and 0 bases from J; bases unmatched to any gene: 5. The germline V gene encodes CDR1 LNHNV and CDR2 YYDKDF (reference sequence). CDR3 size: 17 residues. The CDR3 sequence: CATSRGSSGTSTDTQYF. CDR3 nucleotide sequence: TGTGCCACCAGCAGAGGTTCTAGCGGGACTAGCACAGATACGCAGTATTTT.

This chain uses TRBV12-5 with TRBJ2-1, with D uncertain. CDR1 is LGHNT and CDR2 is FRNRAP in the germline V gene. This CDR3 spans 9 amino acids. V was pared by 6 bases and J by 8 bases, with 2 bases between. The chain's CDR3 is CASGYEQFF. CDR3 DNA sequence: TGTGCTAGTGGATATGAGCAGTTCTTC.

V and J are TRBV20-1 and TRBJ2-5; TRBD2 matches at 9 bases. V lost 0 bases to trimming and J lost 4 bases; unmatched junction nucleotides: 9. CDR1 DFQATT and CDR2 SNEGSKA come from the germline V gene (reference sequence). The CDR3 has 16 amino acids. CDR3: CSARDRAGGPGETQYF. CDR3 nucleotides: TGCAGTGCTAGAGATCGTGCGGGAGGGCCGGGAGAGACCCAGTACTTC.

This chain uses TRBV28 with TRBJ2-7; 12 bases agree with TRBD2. Unmatched junction bases numbered 11, after V lost 5 bases and J lost 0 bases. Germline CDR1 MDHEN, CDR2 SYDVKM. The CDR3 consists of 18 residues. The CDR3 sequence: CASSPWPGLAGYSYEQYF. The CDR3 coding sequence is TGTGCCAGCAGTCCTTGGCCGGGACTAGCGGGTTACTCCTACGAGCAGTACTTC.

The chain is built from TRBV20-1 and TRBJ1-5, with TRBD1 as a possible D gene (5 bases). The CDR3 has 13 residues. CDR1 and CDR2 (germline): DFQATT, SNEGSKA (reference sequence). V was trimmed by 5 bases and J by 2 bases, leaving 10 bases between them. DNA of the CDR3: TGCAGTGCTTGGGGGAGGGGCAATCAGCCCCAGCATTTT. Its protein product is CSAWGRGNQPQHF.

This clonotype turned up a few times. The J gene is TRBJ2-1, the V gene TRBV6-2 or TRBV6-3, with D possibly matching TRBD2 (6 bases). The CDR3 loop spans 12 amino acids. V lost 2 bases, J lost 7 bases, and 6 bases lay in between. In germline, CDR1 is MNHEY, CDR2 SVGEGT. The CDR3 nucleotides read TGTGCCAGCAGTTACGGAGGGAATGAGCAGTTCTTC. It encodes CASSYGGNEQFF.

This chain links TRBV7-9 with TRBJ2-7, with D possibly being TRBD1 (6 bases). Trimming took 5 bases from V and 2 from J, leaving 10 bases between them. Germline CDR1 reads SEHNR; CDR2 reads FQNEAQ (reference sequence). This CDR3 has 13 amino acids. The CDR3 is CASSGQPTYEQYF. The CDR3 region has the DNA TGTGCCAGCAGCGGACAGCCGACCTACGAGCAGTACTTC.

The V and J genes are TRBV20-1 and TRBJ2-1; the match to TRBD2 covers 10 bases. The CDR3 is 20 residues long. The J segment lost 4 bases and the V segment lost 7 bases, leaving 25 bases of the junction unmatched. In germline, CDR1 is DFQATT, CDR2 SNEGSKA (reference sequence). The chain's CDR3 is CSGPAHSRGSSGGLYNEQFF. Written as DNA, the CDR3 is TGCAGTGGTCCGGCACATTCCAGGGGCAGTAGCGGGGGGTTATACAATGAGCAGTTCTTC.

As concerns this clonotype: One end of the junction fails to match germline, which may point to a read error. The rearrangement uses TRBV5-4 and TRBJ2-7; the D gene is possibly TRBD2 (6 bases). CDR1 SGHNT and CDR2 YYREEE come from the germline V gene (reference sequence). The CDR3 sequence is 17 residues long. The CDR3 loop is CAGSLSLGWRAHYEQYF. CDR3 bases: TGTGCCGGCAGCTTGAGTTTGGGGTGGAGGGCGCACTACGAGCAGTACTTC.

This clonotype was counted only a few times. The chain employs TRBV2 and TRBJ2-7; possibly TRBD1 or TRBD2 for D (6 bases each). The CDR3 is 16 amino acids. Germline V gene data show CDR1 as SNHLY and CDR2 as FYNNEI. With 4 bases removed from V and 3 bases from J, the gap between germline ends came to 19 bases. CDR3 amino acids: CASSGGGQKSIYEQYF. CDR3 in DNA: TGTGCCAGCAGTGGGGGAGGACAGAAATCCATCTACGAGCAGTACTTC.

The chain recombines TRBV6-2 or TRBV6-3 with TRBJ2-1, with 7 bases identical to TRBD2. CDR1 MNHEY and CDR2 SVGEGT come from the germline V gene. Trimming cost V 0 bases and J 9 bases; bases outside gene matches: 11. This CDR3 has 16 residues. In DNA form, the CDR3 reads TGTGCCAGCAGTTACTCGTCGTGGGAGGGCCGCAGTGAGCAGTTCTTC. Translated, it gives CASSYSSWEGRSEQFF.

The chain is built from TRBV15 and TRBJ2-5; 11 positions agree with TRBD2. This CDR3 is 16 amino acids long. After removal of 3 bases from V and 5 bases from J, the junction contained 8 bases not matched to a gene. The germline CDR1 and CDR2 sequences are LNHNV and YYDKDF (reference sequence). CDR3 bases: TGTGCCACCAGCAGGGGACTAGCGGTTATGCGGGAGACCCAGTACTTC. Its protein product is CATSRGLAVMRETQYF.

This clonotype occurred once. The rearrangement uses TRBV7-8 and TRBJ2-4; a possible D gene is TRBD1 (6 bases). The germline gives CDR1 SGHVS, CDR2 FQNEAQ. The CDR3 covers 17 residues. V was trimmed by 2 bases and J by 0 bases, leaving 14 bases between them. For the CDR3, the DNA is TGTGCCAGCAGCTTAAGTTCAGGGGTAGTAGCCAAAAACATTCAGTACTTC. Translating gives CASSLSSGVVAKNIQYF.

The J gene is TRBJ2-1, the V gene TRBV12-3 or TRBV12-4; 9 bases line up with TRBD1. With 5 bases clipped from V and 3 bases from J, the junction kept 5 bases outside the gene matches. The length of the CDR3 is 15 residues. Here the CDR3 DNA reads TGTGCCAGCAGTCGACCGGGACAGGGCTACAATGAGCAGTTCTTC. This translates into CASSRPGQGYNEQFF.

V and J are TRBV27 and TRBJ1-1; a weak D match, TRBD1 (6 bases). V shed 0 bases and J shed 8 bases, with 19 bases lying between them. The CDR3 contains 16 residues. Germline-derived CDR1 and CDR2 are MNHEY and SMNVEV (reference sequence). The CDR3 DNA is TGTGCCAGCAGTTTATCGAAGGAGGGGGGCGAAAGGGAAGCTTTCTTT. Protein: CASSLSKEGGEREAFF.

The chain joins TRBV28 to TRBJ2-1, with D maybe TRBD1 (6 bases). The CDR3 runs 16 residues. V lost 5 bases and J lost 6, with 20 bases in between. Germline CDR1 reads MDHEN; CDR2 reads SYDVKM. CDR3 protein: CASSRTYRVLVNEQFF. The CDR3 DNA sequence: TGTGCCAGCAGTCGAACCTACAGGGTTTTGGTCAATGAGCAGTTCTTC.

This clonotype occurred once. V and J are TRBV20-1 and TRBJ2-7, with D possibly TRBD1 on 5 matching bases. Germline V gives CDR1 DFQATT, CDR2 SNEGSKA (reference sequence). CDR3 length equals 13 residues. Trimming cost V 3 bases and J 2 bases, with 11 bases left between them. The CDR3 sequence: CSASKTAAYEQYF. CDR3 DNA: TGCAGTGCTAGCAAGACAGCTGCCTACGAGCAGTACTTC.

The chain links TRBV28 to TRBJ1-5; the match to TRBD1 covers 10 bases. The J segment lost 6 bases and the V segment lost 3 bases, leaving 5 bases of the junction unmatched. CDR3 length: 15 residues. In germline, CDR1 is MDHEN, CDR2 SYDVKM. The CDR3 loop reads CASSLKTGGPQPQHF. The CDR3 nucleotides are TGTGCCAGCAGTTTGAAGACAGGGGGCCCTCAGCCCCAGCATTTT.

This clonotype was counted many times. The CDR3 here is CASSLGAAYEQYF. The CDR3 DNA follows: TGTGCCAGCAGCCTCGGGGCGGCCTACGAGCAGTACTTC. The chain couples TRBV11-2 to TRBJ2-7; either TRBD1 or TRBD2 may supply D (5 bases each). Germline CDR1 reads SGHAT; CDR2 reads FQNNGV. This CDR3 region has 13 residues. The V and J ends lost 5 bases and 2 bases respectively, with 10 bases between them.

This chain links TRBV2 with TRBJ2-3; D unresolved. This CDR3 is built from 15 residues. V gave up 1 base and J gave up 1 base, with 9 bases separating them. Germline values: CDR1 SNHLY, CDR2 FYNNEI. CDR3 region: CASSEGFTGTDTQYF. CDR3 in DNA: TGTGCCAGCAGTGAAGGGTTTACAGGCACAGATACGCAGTATTTT.

This clonotype was picked up one time. The rearrangement uses TRBV7-6 and TRBJ2-4; 7 bases align to TRBD1. The CDR3 loop spans 16 amino acids. Germline-derived CDR1 and CDR2 are SGHVS and FNYEAQ. J gave up 5 bases and V 1 base, and 8 bases lay outside the gene matches. The CDR3 loop reads CASSLGPGTEENIQYF. The CDR3 nucleotides are TGTGCCAGCAGCTTAGGACCCGGGACAGAGGAAAACATTCAGTACTTC.

V and J are TRBV28 and TRBJ1-1; D is undetermined. The CDR3 consists of 13 residues. The germline gives CDR1 MDHEN, CDR2 SYDVKM. V lost 6 bases, J lost 2 bases, and 10 bases lay in between. DNA of the CDR3: TGTGCCAGCAGCCTAACATTTAACACTGAAGCTTTCTTT. Translation: CASSLTFNTEAFF.

This rearrangement joins TRBV7-8 to TRBJ1-1, with 7 bases identical to TRBD1. V trimming: 4 bases; J trimming: 1 base; junction bases outside the gene matches: 3. The CDR3 runs to 14 residues. Germline CDR1 and CDR2: SGHVS and FQNEAQ. The CDR3 DNA reads TGTGCCAGCAGCTCGACAGGGCCGAACACTGAAGCTTTCTTT. The encoded protein is CASSSTGPNTEAFF.

This chain joins TRBV2 and TRBJ2-1, with 8 bases identical to TRBD2. V gave up 2 bases and J gave up 0 bases; unmatched junction bases: 3. CDR1 SNHLY and CDR2 FYNNEI come from the germline V gene. The CDR3 spans 16 residues. CDR3 sequence: CASSEQAGGSYNEQFF. For the CDR3, the DNA is TGTGCCAGCAGTGAACAGGCGGGAGGCTCCTACAATGAGCAGTTCTTC. Based on the CDR3 plus reference TRBV2 and TRBJ2-1, the full variable domain is EPEVTQTPSHQVTQMGQEVILRCVPISNHLYFYWYRQILGQKVEFLVSFYNNEISEKSEIFDDQFSVERPDGSNFTLKIRSTKLEDSAMYFCASSEQAGGSYNEQFFGPGTRLTVL.

The rearrangement joins TRBV4-1 to TRBJ2-1; D is perhaps TRBD2 (7 bases). The CDR3 extends over 16 amino acids. Trimming removed 5 bases from V and 8 bases from J, with 22 bases in between. Germline CDR1 and CDR2: MGHRA and YSYEKL. The CDR3, as DNA: TGCGCCAGCAGCGGCGGGGGCGGTGGTCAGGCCTATGAGCAGTTCTTC. This encodes CASSGGGGGQAYEQFF.

The rearrangement uses TRBV9 and TRBJ1-6; 7 nucleotides align to TRBD1. Trimming removed 0 bases from V and 5 bases from J; junction bases left unmatched: 8. This CDR3 region has 17 residues. Germline values: CDR1 SGDLS, CDR2 YYNGEE. The chain's CDR3 is CASSVAIRDSNNSPLHF. The CDR3 nucleotides read TGTGCCAGCAGCGTAGCTATCCGGGACAGTAATAATTCACCCCTCCACTTT.

The chain recombines TRBV28 with TRBJ1-5; 9 bases match TRBD1. V shed 3 bases and J 0 bases; nucleotides not matched to a gene: 3. This CDR3 contains 16 residues. Germline assignment: CDR1 MDHEN and CDR2 SYDVKM. The CDR3 here is CASSFGQGHSNQPQHF. The CDR3 DNA reads TGTGCCAGCAGTTTCGGACAGGGGCATAGCAATCAGCCCCAGCATTTT.

The V and J genes are TRBV7-2 and TRBJ2-1; TRBD2 is a possible D gene (6 bases). This CDR3 contains 17 residues. Germline loops: CDR1 SGHTA, CDR2 FQGNSA. V was trimmed by 1 base and J by 6 bases, leaving 19 bases between them. CDR3 nucleotides: TGTGCCAGCAGCTTAGAAATTGGGCGGGGCCCGGGCAATGAGCAGTTCTTC. Protein product: CASSLEIGRGPGNEQFF.